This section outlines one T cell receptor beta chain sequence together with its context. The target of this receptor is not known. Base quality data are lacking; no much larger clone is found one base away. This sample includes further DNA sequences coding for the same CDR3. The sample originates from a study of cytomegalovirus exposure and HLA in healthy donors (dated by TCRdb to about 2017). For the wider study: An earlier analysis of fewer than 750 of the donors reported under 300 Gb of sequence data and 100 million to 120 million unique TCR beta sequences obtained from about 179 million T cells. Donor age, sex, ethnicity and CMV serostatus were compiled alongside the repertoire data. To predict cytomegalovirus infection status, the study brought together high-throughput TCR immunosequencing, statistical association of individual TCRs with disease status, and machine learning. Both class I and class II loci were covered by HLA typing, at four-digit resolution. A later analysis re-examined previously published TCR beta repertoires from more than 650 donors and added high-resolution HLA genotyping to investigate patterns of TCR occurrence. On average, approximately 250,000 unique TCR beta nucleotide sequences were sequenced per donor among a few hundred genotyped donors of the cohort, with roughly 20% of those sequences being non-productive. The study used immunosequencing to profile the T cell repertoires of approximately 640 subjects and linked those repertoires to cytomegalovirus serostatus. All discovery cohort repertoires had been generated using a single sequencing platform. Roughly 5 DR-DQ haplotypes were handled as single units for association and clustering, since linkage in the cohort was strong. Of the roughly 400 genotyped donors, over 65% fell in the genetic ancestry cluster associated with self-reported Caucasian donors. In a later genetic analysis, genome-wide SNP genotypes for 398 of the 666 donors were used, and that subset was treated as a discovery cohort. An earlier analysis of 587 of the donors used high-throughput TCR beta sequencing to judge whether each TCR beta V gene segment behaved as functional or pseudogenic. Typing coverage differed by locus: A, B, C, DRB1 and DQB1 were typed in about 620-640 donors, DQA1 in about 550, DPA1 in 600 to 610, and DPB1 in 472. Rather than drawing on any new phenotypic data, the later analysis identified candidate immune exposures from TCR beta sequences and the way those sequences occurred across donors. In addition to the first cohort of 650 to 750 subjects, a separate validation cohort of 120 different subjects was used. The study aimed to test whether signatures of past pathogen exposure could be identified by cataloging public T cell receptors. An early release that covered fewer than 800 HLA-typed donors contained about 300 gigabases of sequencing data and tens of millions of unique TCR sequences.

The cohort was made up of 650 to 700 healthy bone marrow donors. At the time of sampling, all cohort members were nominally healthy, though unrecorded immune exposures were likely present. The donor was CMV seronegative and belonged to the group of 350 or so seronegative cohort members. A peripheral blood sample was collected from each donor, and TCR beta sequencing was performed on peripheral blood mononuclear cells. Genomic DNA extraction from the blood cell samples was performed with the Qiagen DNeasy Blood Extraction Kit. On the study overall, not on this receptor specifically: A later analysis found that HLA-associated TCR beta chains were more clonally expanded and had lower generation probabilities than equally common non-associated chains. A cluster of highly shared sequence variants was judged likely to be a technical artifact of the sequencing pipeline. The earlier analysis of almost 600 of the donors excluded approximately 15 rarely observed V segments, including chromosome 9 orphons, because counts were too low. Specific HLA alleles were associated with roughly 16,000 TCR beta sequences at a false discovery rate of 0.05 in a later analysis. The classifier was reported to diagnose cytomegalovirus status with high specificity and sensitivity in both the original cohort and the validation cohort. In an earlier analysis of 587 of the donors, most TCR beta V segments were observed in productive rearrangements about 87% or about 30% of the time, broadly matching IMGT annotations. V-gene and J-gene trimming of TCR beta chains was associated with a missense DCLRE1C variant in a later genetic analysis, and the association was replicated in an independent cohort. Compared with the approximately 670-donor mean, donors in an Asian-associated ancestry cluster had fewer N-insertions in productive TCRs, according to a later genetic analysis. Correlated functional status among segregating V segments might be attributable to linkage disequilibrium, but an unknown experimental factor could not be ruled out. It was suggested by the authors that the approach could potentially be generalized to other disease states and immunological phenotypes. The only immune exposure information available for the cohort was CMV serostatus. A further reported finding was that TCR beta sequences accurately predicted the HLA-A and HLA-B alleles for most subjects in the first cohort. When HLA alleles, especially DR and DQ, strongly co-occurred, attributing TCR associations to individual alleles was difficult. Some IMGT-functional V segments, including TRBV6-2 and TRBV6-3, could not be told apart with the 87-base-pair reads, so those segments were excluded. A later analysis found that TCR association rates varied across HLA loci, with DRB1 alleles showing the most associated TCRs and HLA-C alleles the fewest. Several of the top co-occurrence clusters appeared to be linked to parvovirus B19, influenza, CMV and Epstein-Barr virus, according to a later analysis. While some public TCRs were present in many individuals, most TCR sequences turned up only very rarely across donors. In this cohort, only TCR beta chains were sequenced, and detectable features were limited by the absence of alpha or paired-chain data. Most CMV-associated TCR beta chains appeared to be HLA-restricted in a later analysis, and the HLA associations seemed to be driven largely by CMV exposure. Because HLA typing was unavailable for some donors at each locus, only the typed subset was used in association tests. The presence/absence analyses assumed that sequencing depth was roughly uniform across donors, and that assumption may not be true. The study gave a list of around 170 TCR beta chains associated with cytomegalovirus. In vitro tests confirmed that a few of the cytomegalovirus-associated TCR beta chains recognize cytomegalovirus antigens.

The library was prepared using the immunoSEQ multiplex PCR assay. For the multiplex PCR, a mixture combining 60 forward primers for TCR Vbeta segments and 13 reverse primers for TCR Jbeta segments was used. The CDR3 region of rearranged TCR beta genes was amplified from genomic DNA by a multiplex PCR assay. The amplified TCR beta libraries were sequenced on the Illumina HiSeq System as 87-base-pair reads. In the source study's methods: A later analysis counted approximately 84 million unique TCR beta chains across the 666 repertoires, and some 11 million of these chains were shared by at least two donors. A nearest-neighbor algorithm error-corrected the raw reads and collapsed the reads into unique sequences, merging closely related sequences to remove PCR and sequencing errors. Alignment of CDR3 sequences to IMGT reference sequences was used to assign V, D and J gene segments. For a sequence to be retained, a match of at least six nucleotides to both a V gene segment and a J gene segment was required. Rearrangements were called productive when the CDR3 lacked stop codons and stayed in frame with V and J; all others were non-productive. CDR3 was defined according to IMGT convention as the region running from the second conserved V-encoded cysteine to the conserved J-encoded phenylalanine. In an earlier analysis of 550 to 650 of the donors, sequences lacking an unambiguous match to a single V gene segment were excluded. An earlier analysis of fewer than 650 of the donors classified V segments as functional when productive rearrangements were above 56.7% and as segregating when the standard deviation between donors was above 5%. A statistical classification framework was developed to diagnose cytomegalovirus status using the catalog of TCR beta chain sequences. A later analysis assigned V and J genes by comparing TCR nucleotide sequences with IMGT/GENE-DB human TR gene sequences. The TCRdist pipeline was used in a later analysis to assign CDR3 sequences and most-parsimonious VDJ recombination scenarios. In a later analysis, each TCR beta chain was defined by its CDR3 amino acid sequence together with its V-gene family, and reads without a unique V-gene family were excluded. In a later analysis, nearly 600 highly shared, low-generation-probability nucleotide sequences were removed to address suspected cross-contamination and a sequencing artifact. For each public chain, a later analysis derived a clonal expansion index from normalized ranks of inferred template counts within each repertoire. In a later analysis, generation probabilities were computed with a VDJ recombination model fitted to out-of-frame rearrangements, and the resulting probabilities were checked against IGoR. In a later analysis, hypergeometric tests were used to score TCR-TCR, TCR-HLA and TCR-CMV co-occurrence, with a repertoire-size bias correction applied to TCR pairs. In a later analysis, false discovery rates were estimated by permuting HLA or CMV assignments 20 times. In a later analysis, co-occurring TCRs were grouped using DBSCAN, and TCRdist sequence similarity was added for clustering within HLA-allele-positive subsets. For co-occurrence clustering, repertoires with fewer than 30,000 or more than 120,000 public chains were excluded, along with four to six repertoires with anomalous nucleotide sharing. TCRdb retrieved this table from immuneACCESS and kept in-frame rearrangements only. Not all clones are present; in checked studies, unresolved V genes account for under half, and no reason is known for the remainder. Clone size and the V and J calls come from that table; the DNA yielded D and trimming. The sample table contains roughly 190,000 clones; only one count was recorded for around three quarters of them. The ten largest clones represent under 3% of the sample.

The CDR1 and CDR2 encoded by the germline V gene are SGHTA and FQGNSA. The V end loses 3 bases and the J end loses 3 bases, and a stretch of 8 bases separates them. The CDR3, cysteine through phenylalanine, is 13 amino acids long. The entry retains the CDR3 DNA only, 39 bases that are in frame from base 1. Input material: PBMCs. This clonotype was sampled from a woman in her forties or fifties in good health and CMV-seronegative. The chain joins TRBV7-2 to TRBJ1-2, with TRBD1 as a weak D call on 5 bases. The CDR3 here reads CASSFAGDYGYTF. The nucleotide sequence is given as TGTGCCAGCAGCTTTGCGGGGGACTATGGCTACACCTTC. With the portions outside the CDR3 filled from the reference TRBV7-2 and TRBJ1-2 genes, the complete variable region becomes GAGVSQSPSNKVTEKGKDVELRCDPISGHTALYWYRQSLGQGLEFLIYFQGNSAPDKSGLPSDRFSAERTGGSVSTLTIQRTQQEDSAVYLCASSFAGDYGYTFGSGTRLTVV.